This TCR beta chain comes out of a study of patients and donors after allogeneic stem cell transplantation. The germline V and J ends were trimmed by 0 bases and 0 bases, with 0 bases remaining between them. Germline lookup yields CDR1 SGHNT and CDR2 YYREEE (reference sequence). The CDR3 runs 12 residues. This clonotype is medium-sized by share. TCRdb re-analysed the RT-PCR reads in MiXCR, keeping a single row per CDR3 protein. The profile shows a few thousand distinct CDR3 sequences, 7.5% to 8.5% of them singletons. What was sequenced was blood, either unsorted or a sorted T cell fraction (not recorded which). The chain has TRBV5-4 and TRBJ1-1; D gene unclear. This TCR was sampled from a human donor who was either an allogeneic HSCT recipient or a stem cell or donor lymphocyte infusion donor (not recorded which). It is not recorded whose cells these are; they may come from a transplant donor. The CDR3 sequence is CASSLVNTEAFF. The CDR3 region has the DNA TGTGCCAGCAGCTTGGTGAACACTGAAGCTTTCTTT.